This T cell receptor (beta chain) was captured in a study of blood T cell repertoires in COVID-19. Study summary: The cDNA or gDNA used as material had been derived from T cells, B-cell-depleted T cells, or PBMCs.

The data were produced by immunoSEQ multiplex PCR, yet TCRdb's version contains in-frame clones alone and is incomplete. Found here are 250,000 to 300,000 clones, roughly 88% of them singletons; the top ten hold approximately 1%. V was cut by 5 bases and J by 5 bases, with 6 bases left in between. Germline CDR1 is MGHRA and CDR2 is YSYEKL. The CDR3 extends over 12 amino acids. This clone was counted once. Sequencing was performed on PBMCs or T cells enriched from blood (not recorded which). The TCR was taken from a woman in her 30s who had recovered from COVID-19. This rearrangement joins TRBV4-1 to TRBJ1-4; D gene uncertain. The CDR3 loop is CASSGENEKLFF. The CDR3 bases are TGCGCCAGCAGCGGAGAGAATGAAAAACTGTTTTTT.